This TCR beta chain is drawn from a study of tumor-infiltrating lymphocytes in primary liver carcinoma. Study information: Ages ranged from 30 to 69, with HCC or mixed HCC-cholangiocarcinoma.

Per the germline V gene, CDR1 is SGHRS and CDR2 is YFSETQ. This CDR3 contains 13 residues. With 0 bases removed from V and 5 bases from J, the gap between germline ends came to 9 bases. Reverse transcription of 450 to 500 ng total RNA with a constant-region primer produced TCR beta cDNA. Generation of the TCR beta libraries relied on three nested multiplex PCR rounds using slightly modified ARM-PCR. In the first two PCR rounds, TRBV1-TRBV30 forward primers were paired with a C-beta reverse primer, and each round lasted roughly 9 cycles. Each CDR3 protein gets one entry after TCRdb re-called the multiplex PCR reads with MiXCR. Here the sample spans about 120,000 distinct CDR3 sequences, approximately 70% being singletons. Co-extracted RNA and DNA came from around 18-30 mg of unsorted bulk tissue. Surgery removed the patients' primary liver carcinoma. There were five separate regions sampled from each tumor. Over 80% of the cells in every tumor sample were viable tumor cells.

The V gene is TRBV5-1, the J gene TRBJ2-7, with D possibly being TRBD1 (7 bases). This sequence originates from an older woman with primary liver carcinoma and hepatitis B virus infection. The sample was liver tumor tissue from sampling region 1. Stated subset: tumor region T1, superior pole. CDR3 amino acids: CASSLGRGDEQYF. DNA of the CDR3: TGCGCCAGCAGCTTGGGCAGGGGGGACGAGCAGTACTTC.